This T cell receptor (beta chain) was obtained from a study of blood T cell repertoires in COVID-19. Study-wide background: The United States, Italy and Spain provided the acute and convalescent COVID-19 samples. In each case, the material was cDNA or gDNA derived from T cells, B-cell-depleted T cells, or PBMCs.

Germline values: CDR1 SGHNT, CDR2 YYREEE (reference sequence). This CDR3 comprises 15 residues. The junction had 5 bases not matched to a gene; V was cut back by 2 bases and J by 2 bases. As processed by the authors: Quantification of nucleated cells was approximated via reference gene primer amplification. Generated by immunoSEQ multiplex PCR, the TCRdb table keeps only in-frame clones and is missing some. V and J calls and clone size are as listed in that table; D and trimming were resolved from the DNA. The sample lists about 220,000 clones, about four fifths occurring once. V usage is TRBV5-4 and J usage is TRBJ2-7; TRBD1 matches at 9 bases. Material: peripheral blood. The clonotype originates from a woman older than 75 with acute or convalescent COVID-19. CDR3 protein: CASSLGQGRPYEQYF. DNA of the CDR3: TGTGCCAGCAGCTTAGGACAGGGGAGGCCCTACGAGCAGTACTTC.